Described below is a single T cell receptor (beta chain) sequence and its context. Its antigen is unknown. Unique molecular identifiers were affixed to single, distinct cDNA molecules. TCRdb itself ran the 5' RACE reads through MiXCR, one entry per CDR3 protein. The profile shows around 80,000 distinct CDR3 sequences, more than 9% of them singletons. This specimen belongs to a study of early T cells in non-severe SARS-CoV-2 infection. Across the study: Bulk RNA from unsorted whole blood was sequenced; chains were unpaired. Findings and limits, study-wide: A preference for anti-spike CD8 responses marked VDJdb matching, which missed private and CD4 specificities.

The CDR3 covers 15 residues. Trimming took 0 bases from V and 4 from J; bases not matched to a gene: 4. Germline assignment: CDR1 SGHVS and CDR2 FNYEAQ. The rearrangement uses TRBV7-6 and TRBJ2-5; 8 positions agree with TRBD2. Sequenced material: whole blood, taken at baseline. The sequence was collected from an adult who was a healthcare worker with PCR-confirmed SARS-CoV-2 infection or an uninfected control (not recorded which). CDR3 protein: CASSLAQLAGETQYF. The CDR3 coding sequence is TGTGCCAGCAGCTTAGCTCAGCTAGCGGGAGAGACCCAGTACTTC.